The 4 T cell receptor beta chains reported below all come from one sample, sequenced in a study. TCRdb redid the calling of the RT-PCR reads with MiXCR, one entry per CDR3 protein. The sample shows about 700,000 distinct CDR3 sequences, approximately 14% of them seen only once. Sequenced: memory CD4+ T cells from blood. Receptors originate from a female donor in good health, serving as a healthy control.

This clonotype was found once. This sequence joins TRBV5-6 and TRBJ2-3; TRBD2 aligns across 10 bases. Germline values: CDR1 SGHDT, CDR2 YYEEEE. The junction had 9 bases not matched to a gene; V was cut back by 0 bases and J by 5 bases. The CDR3 loop spans 17 amino acids. CDR3 sequence reads: CASSLAKLAGRGDTQYF. In nucleotides, the CDR3 is TGTGCCAGCAGCTTGGCCAAACTAGCGGGGAGGGGAGATACGCAGTATTTT.

The J gene is TRBJ2-2, the V gene TRBV6-6, with 8 bases fitting TRBD2. The V and J ends lost 7 bases and 4 bases, in that order; junction bases with no gene match: 11. The CDR3 totals 16 residues. The germline V gene has CDR1 MNHNY and CDR2 SVGAGI (reference sequence). Here the CDR3 reads CASKKRLAGSTGELFF. In DNA form, the CDR3 reads TGTGCCAGCAAAAAGAGGCTAGCGGGCAGCACCGGGGAGCTGTTTTTT.

This clonotype turned up a few times. Written as DNA, the CDR3 is TGTGCCAGCAGAACCCCCGGGACGGAGGGTTCACCCCTCCACTTT. Translation: CASRTPGTEGSPLHF. The chain recombines TRBV6-6 with TRBJ1-6; D might be TRBD1 (5 bases). CDR3 length equals 15 residues. Trimming shortened V by 6 bases and J by 9 bases, and 18 bases separated the two germline ends. CDR1 is MNHNY and CDR2 is SVGAGI in the germline V gene (reference sequence).

The chain uses TRBV20-1 and TRBJ1-3; D ambiguous. The CDR3 spans 14 residues. Trimming shortened V by 3 bases and J by 0 bases, and 9 bases separated the two germline ends. Germline lookup yields CDR1 DFQATT and CDR2 SNEGSKA (reference sequence). The CDR3 DNA sequence: TGCAGTGCTAGTGGGGTTAGCTCTGGAAACACCATATATTTT. Translating it yields CSASGVSSGNTIYF.